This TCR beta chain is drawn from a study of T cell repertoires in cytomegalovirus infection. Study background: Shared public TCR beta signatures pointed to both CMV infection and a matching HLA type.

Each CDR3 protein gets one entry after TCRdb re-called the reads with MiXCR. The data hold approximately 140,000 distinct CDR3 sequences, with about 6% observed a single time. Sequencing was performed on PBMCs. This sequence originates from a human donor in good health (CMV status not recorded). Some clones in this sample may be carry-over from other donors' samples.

The CDR3 nucleotides are TGTGCCACCAGCAGAGAACAGGGTCCTCCAGATACGCAGTATTTT. This encodes CATSREQGPPDTQYF. The rearrangement joins TRBV15 to TRBJ2-3, with TRBD1 as a possible D gene (6 bases). The germline CDR1 and CDR2 sequences are LNHNV and YYDKDF (reference sequence). The V and J ends lost 0 bases and 4 bases respectively, with 11 bases between them. This CDR3 spans 15 amino acids. Using reference TRBV15 and TRBJ2-3 for the parts outside the CDR3, the full variable domain is DAMVIQNPRYQVTQFGKPVTLSCSQTLNHNVMYWYQQKSSQAPKLLFHYYDKDFNNEADTPDNFQSRRPNTSFCFLDIRSPGLGDTAMYLCATSREQGPPDTQYFGPGTRLTVL.